This T cell receptor (beta chain) was retrieved from a study of T-cell reconstitution after alpha-beta-depleted transplantation in children. Unique molecular identifiers were incorporated into the prepared TCRbeta library. A single record per CDR3 protein comes from TCRdb applying MiXCR to the PCR reads. The table shows some 390,000 distinct CDR3 sequences, with about 20% occurring only once. The ends lost 3 bases at V and 4 bases at J; junction bases unmatched: 11. Germline V gives CDR1 SQVTM, CDR2 ANQGSEA. The CDR3 loop spans 16 amino acids. Specimen: PBMCs from the stem cell graft donor, collected from the stem cell graft. The origin of this receptor is a human donor who donated a stem cell graft to a child with acute myeloid leukemia. The chain has TRBV29-1 and TRBJ2-7; TRBD1 aligns across 11 bases. CDR3 coding DNA: TGCAGCGTTGATCTCGTTAGGACAGGGGGCCCATACGAGCAGTACTTC. This gives the protein CSVDLVRTGGPYEQYF.